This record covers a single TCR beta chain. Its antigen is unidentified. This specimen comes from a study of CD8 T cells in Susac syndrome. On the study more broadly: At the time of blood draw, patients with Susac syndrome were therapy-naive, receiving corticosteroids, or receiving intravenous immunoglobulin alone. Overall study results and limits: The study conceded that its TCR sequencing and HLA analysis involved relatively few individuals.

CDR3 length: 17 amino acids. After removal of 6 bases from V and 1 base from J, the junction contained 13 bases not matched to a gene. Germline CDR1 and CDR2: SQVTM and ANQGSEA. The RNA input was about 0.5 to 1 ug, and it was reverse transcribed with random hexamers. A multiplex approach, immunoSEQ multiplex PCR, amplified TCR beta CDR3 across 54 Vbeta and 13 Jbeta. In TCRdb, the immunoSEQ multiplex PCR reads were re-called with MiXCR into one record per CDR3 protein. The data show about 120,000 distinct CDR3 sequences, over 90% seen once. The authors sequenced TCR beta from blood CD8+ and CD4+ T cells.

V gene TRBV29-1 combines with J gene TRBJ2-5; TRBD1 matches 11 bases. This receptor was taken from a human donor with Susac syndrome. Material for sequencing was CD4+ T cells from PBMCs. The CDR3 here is CSVDGQGARGPQETQYF. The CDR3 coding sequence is TGCAGCGTCGACGGACAGGGGGCTAGGGGCCCCCAAGAGACCCAGTACTTC.